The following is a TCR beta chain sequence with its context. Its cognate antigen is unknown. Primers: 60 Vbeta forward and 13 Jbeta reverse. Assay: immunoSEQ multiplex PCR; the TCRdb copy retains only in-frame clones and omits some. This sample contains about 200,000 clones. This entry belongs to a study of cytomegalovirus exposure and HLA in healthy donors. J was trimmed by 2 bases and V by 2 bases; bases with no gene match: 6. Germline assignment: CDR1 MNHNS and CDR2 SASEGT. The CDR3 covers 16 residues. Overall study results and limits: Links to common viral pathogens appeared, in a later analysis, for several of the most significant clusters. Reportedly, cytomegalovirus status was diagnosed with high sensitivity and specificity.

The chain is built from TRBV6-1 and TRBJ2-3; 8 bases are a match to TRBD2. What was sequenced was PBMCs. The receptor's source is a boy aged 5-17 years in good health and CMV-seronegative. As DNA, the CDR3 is TGTGCCAGCAGTGAAAGGGGACTAGACCCCACAGATACGCAGTATTTT. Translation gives CASSERGLDPTDTQYF.